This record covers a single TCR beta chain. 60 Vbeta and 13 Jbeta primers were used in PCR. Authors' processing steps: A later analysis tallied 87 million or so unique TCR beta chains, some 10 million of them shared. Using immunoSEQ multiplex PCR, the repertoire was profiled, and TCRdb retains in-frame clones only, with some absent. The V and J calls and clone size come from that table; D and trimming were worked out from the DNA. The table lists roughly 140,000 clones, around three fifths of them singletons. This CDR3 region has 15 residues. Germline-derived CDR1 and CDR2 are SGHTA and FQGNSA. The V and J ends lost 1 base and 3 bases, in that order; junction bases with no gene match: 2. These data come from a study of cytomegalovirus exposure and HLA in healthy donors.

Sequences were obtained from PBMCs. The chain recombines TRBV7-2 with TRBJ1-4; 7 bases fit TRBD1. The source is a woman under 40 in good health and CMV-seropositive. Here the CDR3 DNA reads TGTGCCAGCAGCTTAGTAGGGACAGCTAATGAAAAACTGTTTTTT. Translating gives CASSLVGTANEKLFF.